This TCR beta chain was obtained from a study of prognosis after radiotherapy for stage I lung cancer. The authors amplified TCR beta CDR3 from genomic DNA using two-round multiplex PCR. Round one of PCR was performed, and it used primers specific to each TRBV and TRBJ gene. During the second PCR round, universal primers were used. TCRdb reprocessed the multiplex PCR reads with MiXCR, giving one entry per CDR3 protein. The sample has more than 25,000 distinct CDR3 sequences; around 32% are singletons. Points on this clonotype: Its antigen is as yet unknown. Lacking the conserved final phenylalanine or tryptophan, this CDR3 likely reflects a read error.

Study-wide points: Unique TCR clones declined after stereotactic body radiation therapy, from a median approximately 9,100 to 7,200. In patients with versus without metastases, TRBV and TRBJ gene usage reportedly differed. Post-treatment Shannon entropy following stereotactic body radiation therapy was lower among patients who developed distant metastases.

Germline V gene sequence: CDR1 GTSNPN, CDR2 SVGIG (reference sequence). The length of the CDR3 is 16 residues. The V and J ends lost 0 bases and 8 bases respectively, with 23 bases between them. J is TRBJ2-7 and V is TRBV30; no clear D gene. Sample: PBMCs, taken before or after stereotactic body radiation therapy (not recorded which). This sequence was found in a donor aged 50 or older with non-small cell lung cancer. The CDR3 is CAWSVQQGVPIAKQYL. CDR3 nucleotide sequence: TGTGCCTGGAGTGTACAGCAAGGAGTGCCCATAGCTAAGCAGTACCTC.